This T cell receptor beta chain was sequenced in a study of metastatic and nonmetastatic thyroid tumors. CDR3 size: 11 residues. V was cut by 3 bases and J by 6 bases, with 6 bases left in between. Per the germline V gene, CDR1 is SEHNR and CDR2 is FQNEAQ (reference sequence). Thyroid surgery took place with no prior treatment in any patient. This clone was recorded many times. TCRdb used MiXCR to call clones anew from the PCR reads. The data contain approximately 38,000 clones, 16% of them singletons. The sequence was collected from a female donor with papillary thyroid cancer or a benign thyroid nodule (not recorded which). Some clones in this sample may be carry-over from other donors' samples. The sequenced sample was blood. This chain uses TRBV7-9 with TRBJ2-7; possibly TRBD1 or TRBD2 for D (5 bases each). CDR3: CASSLGVEQYF. As DNA, the CDR3 is TGTGCCAGCAGCTTGGGGGTCGAGCAGTACTTC.